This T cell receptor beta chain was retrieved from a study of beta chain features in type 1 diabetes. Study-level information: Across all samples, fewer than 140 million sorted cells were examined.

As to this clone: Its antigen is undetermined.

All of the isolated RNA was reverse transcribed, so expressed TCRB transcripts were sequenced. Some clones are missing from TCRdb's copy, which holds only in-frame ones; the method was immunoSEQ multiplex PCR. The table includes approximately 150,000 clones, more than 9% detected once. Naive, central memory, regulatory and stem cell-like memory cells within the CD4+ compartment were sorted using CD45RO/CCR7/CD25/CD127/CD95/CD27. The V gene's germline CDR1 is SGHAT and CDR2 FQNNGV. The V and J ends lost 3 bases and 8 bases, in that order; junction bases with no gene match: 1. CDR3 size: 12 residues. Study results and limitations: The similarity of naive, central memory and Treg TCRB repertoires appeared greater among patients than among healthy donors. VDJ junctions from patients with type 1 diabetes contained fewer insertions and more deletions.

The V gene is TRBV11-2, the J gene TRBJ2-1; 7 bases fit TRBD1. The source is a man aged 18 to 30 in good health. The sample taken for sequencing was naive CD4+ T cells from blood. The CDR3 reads CASSFTGDEQFF. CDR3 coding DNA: TGTGCCAGCAGCTTTACAGGGGATGAGCAGTTCTTC.